The T cell receptor (beta chain) under discussion was sequenced for a study of control samples from healthy donors and cancer patients. Profiled with immunoSEQ multiplex PCR; TCRdb holds only in-frame clones, not every one. The sample has roughly 120,000 clones; 70% to 90% are singletons. The specimen was blood. The sequence derives from a man between 50 and 59 years old in good health.

CDR3 sequence: CASSQGVLAGGQETQYF. The CDR3 DNA reads TGTGCCAGCAGCCAAGGTGTTCTAGCGGGGGGGCAAGAGACCCAGTACTTC. This chain links TRBV3-1 (or the pseudogene TRBV3-2) with TRBJ2-5; 12 bases agree with TRBD2. J lost 2 bases, V lost 1 base, and 5 bases had no gene match. Germline V gives CDR1 LGHDT, CDR2 YNNKEL (reference sequence). This CDR3 is built from 17 residues.